This T cell receptor beta chain appears in the sequencing data of a study of blood T cells in healthy people across ages. Together with a sample-barcoded 5' primer, a J-beta primer mix was included in a second PCR lasting about 6 to 12 cycles. The template-switch adaptor, which had 12 random nucleotides, put a tag on each cDNA molecule. TCRdb re-called the 5' RACE reads with MiXCR, one entry per CDR3 protein. The sample has about 800,000 distinct CDR3 sequences; about 46% are singletons. Peripheral blood, roughly 9.1 milliliters per donor, was collected. A note on this clonotype: The target antigen is unknown.

V was pared by 1 base and J by 1 base, with 7 bases of the junction left unmatched. The CDR3 covers 16 residues. Germline V gives CDR1 SQVTM, CDR2 ANQGSEA. Notes on the study in general: Higher diversity and more naive CD4+ cells were features of long-lived donors, compared to aged donors.

The sample was blood. The rearrangement joins TRBV29-1 to TRBJ2-1; 7 bases are shared with TRBD2. This sequence was found in a man at least 80 years old in good health. The CDR3: CSVEGPTSTSYNEQFF. CDR3 DNA sequence: TGCAGCGTTGAAGGCCCGACTAGCACGTCCTACAATGAGCAGTTCTTC.